The source of this T cell receptor beta chain is a study of blood T cell repertoires in COVID-19. On the study more broadly: Italy, Spain and the United States were the sources of the convalescent and acute COVID-19 samples.

Generated by immunoSEQ multiplex PCR, the TCRdb table keeps only in-frame clones and is missing some. The sample yields just over 80,000 clones, 81% seen once. The V end was cut by 4 bases, the J end by 2 bases, with 20 bases between. Germline CDR1 is SGHDT and CDR2 is YYEEEE. The CDR3 is 17 residues long. Source material: peripheral blood. This sequence was found in a man older than 75 with acute or convalescent COVID-19. The rearrangement joins TRBV5-6 to TRBJ2-3; D is unclear. The chain's CDR3 is CASSNRGGSYFTDTQYF. The CDR3 region has the DNA TGTGCCAGCAGCAATCGCGGCGGCTCATACTTCACAGATACGCAGTATTTT.